One sample yielded the 23 T cell receptor beta chains listed below, sequenced in a study of T cell repertoires in aging, cancer and after chemotherapy. Multiplex touch-down PCR with TRB-A/B primers amplified rearranged V-D-J TRB sequences. In TCRdb, the multiplex PCR reads were re-called with MiXCR into one record per CDR3 protein. This table holds about 860 distinct CDR3 sequences, under 35% found once. Peripheral blood genomic DNA, not sorted cells or RNA, was the template. The sequenced sample was blood. The receptors come from a human donor with a blood cancer.

Only a few counts were recorded for this clonotype. The V and J genes are TRBV12-3 or TRBV12-4 and TRBJ1-3; D gene uncertain. This CDR3 is built from 15 residues. Trimming shortened V by 4 bases and J by 2 bases, and 12 bases separated the two germline ends. For the CDR3, the DNA is TGTGCCAGCAGTTATATGGCCAGCACTGGAAACACCATATATTTT. It specifies CASSYMASTGNTIYF.

This clonotype is classed as large. The chain combines TRBV6-5 with TRBJ2-1, with 9 bases that match TRBD1. This CDR3 spans 14 amino acids. Per germline, CDR1 MNHEY and CDR2 SVGAGI. The V and J ends lost 5 bases and 10 bases, in that order; junction bases with no gene match: 9. The CDR3 loop is CASSRQGGSREQFF. The CDR3 region has the DNA TGTGCCAGCAGTCGACAGGGGGGGTCTCGGGAGCAGTTCTTC.

This clonotype has a single count. The gene calls are TRBV19 and TRBJ2-7; TRBD1 matches at 9 bases. Losses at the gene ends were 3 bases for V and 0 bases for J; bases not matched to a gene: 6. The CDR3 has 16 residues. Germline-derived CDR1 and CDR2 are LNHDA and SQIVND (reference sequence). The CDR3 spells CASSIPDRGGSYEQYF. The CDR3 DNA reads as TGTGCCAGTAGTATTCCGGACAGGGGTGGCTCCTACGAGCAGTACTTC.

This sequence joins TRBV20-1 and TRBJ2-3; D ambiguous. The CDR3 sequence is 15 residues long. Between the trimmed V and J ends, which lost 0 bases and 2 bases, there was a span of 12 bases. Germline-derived CDR1 and CDR2 are DFQATT and SNEGSKA (reference sequence). The CDR3: CSARDPSVLTDTQYF. The CDR3 nucleotides are TGCAGTGCTAGAGATCCGTCAGTTCTCACAGATACGCAGTATTTT.

By proportion, this clonotype is large (0.1 to 1%). The rearrangement joins TRBV6-5 to TRBJ2-1; D perhaps matches TRBD2 (5 bases). There are 15 residues in the CDR3. The V end lost 6 bases, the J end lost 1 base, and 13 bases lay between the germline ends. Germline loops: CDR1 MNHEY, CDR2 SVGAGI. The CDR3 bases are TGTGCCAGCAGCCGCGGGTCTTTATCCTACAATGAGCAGTTCTTC. Translated: CASSRGSLSYNEQFF.

This clonotype was detected only a few times. V is TRBV27 and J is TRBJ2-7; no clear D. CDR1 is MNHEY and CDR2 is SMNVEV in the germline V gene (reference sequence). The CDR3 consists of 14 residues. Deletions cut 0 bases from V and 2 bases from J, with 8 bases between. The CDR3 nucleotides are TGTGCCAGCAGTTTATCCCTTAGAGCCTACGAGCAGTACTTC. Its translation: CASSLSLRAYEQYF.

V is TRBV20-1 and J is TRBJ1-2; D gene unclear. Trimming took off 7 bases at V and 7 bases at J, with 25 bases between the two ends. The CDR3 contains 15 residues. Germline assignment: CDR1 DFQATT and CDR2 SNEGSKA (reference sequence). CDR3 in amino acids: CSVVMQSRVSSGYTF. Here the CDR3 DNA reads TGCAGTGTTGTAATGCAGAGCAGAGTCTCTTCTGGCTACACCTTC.

Sample share makes this clonotype large. The junction departs from germline at one end; a sequencing error may be responsible. The chain couples TRBV30 to TRBJ2-4; 9 positions match TRBD2. CDR1 and CDR2 (germline): GTSNPN, SVGIG (reference sequence). The CDR3 extends over 12 amino acids. The CDR3 region has the DNA TGTGCCTGGAGCCGAACCGGGACTAGCCCTCACTTC. Translated, it gives CAWSRTGTSPHF.

This clonotype was seen only a few times. V gene TRBV5-1 combines with J gene TRBJ1-6; possible D gene TRBD1, 5 bases. Germline V gene sequence: CDR1 SGHRS, CDR2 YFSETQ. The CDR3 runs to 16 residues. The V end was cut by 4 bases, the J end by 10 bases, with 21 bases between. The CDR3 loop reads CASSPMGTFGNSPLHF. The CDR3 DNA is TGCGCCAGCAGCCCTATGGGGACCTTCGGAAACTCACCCCTCCACTTT.

This clonotype is termed large. The chain combines TRBV6-1 with TRBJ2-3; TRBD2 aligns across 9 bases. Germline lookup yields CDR1 MNHNS and CDR2 SASEGT. There are 18 residues in the CDR3. V was pared by 1 base and J by 4 bases, with 12 bases of the junction left unmatched. In DNA, the CDR3 is TGTGCCAGCAGTGAAGGCACCATAGCGGGAGTAAGCCCAGATACGCAGTATTTT. Translation gives CASSEGTIAGVSPDTQYF.

V usage is TRBV20-1 and J usage is TRBJ2-7; D may be TRBD2 (5 bases). The ends were cut back, 0 bases at V and 0 bases at J, with 12 bases in the middle. CDR1 and CDR2 (germline): DFQATT, SNEGSKA (reference sequence). The length of the CDR3 is 15 residues. The CDR3 sequence: CSARDPSSISYEQYF. The DNA for the CDR3 is TGCAGTGCTAGAGATCCTAGCTCTATCTCCTACGAGCAGTACTTC.

This clonotype is large within its sample. This chain uses TRBV19 with TRBJ2-1; TRBD2 matches 11 bases. CDR3 length: 15 residues. Germline CDR1 is LNHDA and CDR2 is SQIVND (reference sequence). The V segment lost 1 base and the J segment 9 bases; nucleotides outside the gene matches: 5. For the CDR3, the DNA is TGTGCCAGTAGTATAGGACTAGCGGGATGGGTTGAGCAGTTCTTC. It encodes CASSIGLAGWVEQFF.

The chain employs TRBV19 and TRBJ2-5; a weak D match, TRBD1 (5 bases). The CDR3 covers 14 residues. Per the germline V gene, CDR1 is LNHDA and CDR2 is SQIVND (reference sequence). V lost 3 bases to trimming and J lost 5 bases, with 13 bases between them. The CDR3 protein is CASSIGQGGETQYF. CDR3 nucleotide sequence: TGTGCCAGTAGTATTGGGCAGGGCGGCGAGACCCAGTACTTC.

This clonotype counts as large. CDR3 loop: CATSRDVRDNEQFF. As DNA, the CDR3 is TGTGCCACCAGCAGGGATGTCAGAGACAATGAGCAGTTCTTC. The chain has TRBV15 and TRBJ2-1; D remains unclear. CDR1 and CDR2 from the germline V gene are LNHNV and YYDKDF (reference sequence). Trimming took 3 bases from V and 5 from J, leaving 11 bases between them. CDR3 size: 14 residues.

The V call is TRBV24-1, the J call TRBJ2-1, with D hard to call. CDR3 length equals 14 residues. Germline loops: CDR1 KGHDR, CDR2 SFDVKD. The V gene lost 5 bases and the J gene lost 7 bases, with 14 bases spanning the gap. CDR3 region: CATSAATPGNEQFF. DNA of the CDR3: TGTGCCACCAGTGCAGCAACACCCGGGAATGAGCAGTTCTTC.

This sequence joins TRBV14 and TRBJ1-1, with D unresolved. Germline V gene data show CDR1 as SGHDN and CDR2 as FVKESK. This CDR3 has 13 residues. The germline V and J ends were trimmed by 2 bases and 1 base, with 5 bases remaining between them. CDR3 coding DNA: TGTGCCAGCAGCCAATCGACGAACACTGAAGCTTTCTTT. It codes for CASSQSTNTEAFF.

By frequency in the sample, this clonotype is large. The chain combines TRBV6-5 with TRBJ2-2, with unresolved D. Germline-derived CDR1 and CDR2 are MNHEY and SVGAGI. CDR3 length: 14 residues. V was cut by 4 bases and J by 5 bases, with 11 bases left in between. CDR3 loop: CASSSPLNTGELFF. The CDR3 nucleotides are TGTGCCAGCAGTTCTCCGCTGAATACCGGGGAGCTGTTTTTT.

The table lists this clonotype with a count of one. With a much larger clone just one base away, this may be a read error. The V call is TRBV6-2 or TRBV6-3, the J call TRBJ2-3; no clear D. The germline V gene encodes CDR1 MNHEY and CDR2 SVGEGT. The CDR3 extends over 14 amino acids. In nucleotides, the CDR3 is TGTTCCAGCAGTTACTCATTAGCCATAGATACGCAGTATTTT. Translation gives CSSSYSLAIDTQYF.

This clonotype has only a few counts. The chain recombines TRBV5-6 with TRBJ1-6, with 8 bases matching TRBD1. J lost 17 bases, V lost 4 bases, and 8 bases had no gene match. From germline, CDR1 is SGHDT and CDR2 YYEEEE. The CDR3 runs to 12 residues. CDR3 amino acids: CASSHGTGLVHF. The CDR3 DNA sequence: TGTGCCAGCAGCCATGGGACAGGTCTAGTCCACTTT. The whole variable domain, filled in from reference TRBV5-6 and TRBJ1-6, reads DAGVTQSPTHLIKTRGQQVTLRCSPKSGHDTVSWYQQALGQGPQFIFQYYEEEERQRGNFPDRFSGHQFPNYSSELNVNALLLGDSALYLCASSHGTGLVHFGNGTRLTVT.

This clonotype was seen a handful of times. This rearrangement joins TRBV5-1 to TRBJ2-1; D gene uncertain. Germline-derived CDR1 and CDR2 are SGHRS and YFSETQ. The germline V and J ends were trimmed by 2 bases and 4 bases, with 7 bases remaining between them. This CDR3 contains 13 residues. CDR3 amino acids: CASSFDQYNEQFF. The CDR3 bases are TGCGCCAGCAGCTTCGATCAGTACAATGAGCAGTTCTTC.

The chain recombines TRBV7-9 with TRBJ1-1; D is perhaps TRBD1 (6 bases). The germline CDR1 and CDR2 sequences are SEHNR and FQNEAQ (reference sequence). V was clipped by 5 bases and J by 1 base, with 17 bases between them. The CDR3 extends over 16 amino acids. The CDR3 nucleotides are TGTGCCAGCAGCGTGCCGGGACAAATTTCGAACACTGAAGCTTTCTTT. Amino acid sequence: CASSVPGQISNTEAFF.

The chain links TRBV7-9 to TRBJ2-7, with D possibly TRBD1 on 5 matching bases. Germline CDR1 reads SEHNR; CDR2 reads FQNEAQ (reference sequence). The V end was cut by 10 bases, the J end by 2 bases, with 15 bases between. The CDR3 covers 13 residues. The CDR3 reads CATQPQAAYEQYF. CDR3 sequence (DNA): TGTGCCACCCAGCCACAGGCGGCCTACGAGCAGTACTTC.

By share of the sample, this clonotype is large (0.1 to 1%). The rearrangement joins TRBV6-6 to TRBJ2-3, with TRBD1 as a possible D gene (6 bases). Germline loops: CDR1 MNHNY, CDR2 SVGAGI (reference sequence). There are 16 residues in the CDR3. Trimming took off 3 bases at V and 0 bases at J, with 13 bases between the two ends. For the CDR3, the DNA is TGTGCCAGCAGTTATTACCCGGGACACAGCACAGATACGCAGTATTTT. Its protein product is CASSYYPGHSTDTQYF.